One sample yielded the 12 T cell receptor beta chains listed below, sequenced in a study of T cells in Graves' hyperthyroidism and ophthalmopathy. The source material, RNA transcripts, was used to amplify TCR beta CDR3 regions. HTBI primers were used for first-round RT-PCR of the TCR CDR3. TCRdb re-called the multiplex PCR reads with MiXCR, one entry per CDR3 protein. The sample includes about 640,000 distinct CDR3 sequences, roughly 15% of them seen just once. The specimen sequenced was blood. These receptor sequences come from a woman aged 50 to 65 with Graves' ophthalmopathy.

This clonotype occurred a few times. The chain links TRBV10-3 to TRBJ1-1; D remains ambiguous. V lost 4 bases and J 1 base, leaving 7 bases between the germline ends. The CDR3 runs 13 residues. The germline gives CDR1 ENHRY, CDR2 SYGVKD. CDR3 DNA sequence: TGTGCCATCAGTGCCACGGGGAACACTGAAGCTTTCTTT. It translates to CAISATGNTEAFF.

This clonotype was counted a few times. The V call is TRBV11-2, the J call TRBJ2-1; 9 bases are shared with TRBD2. J was trimmed by 6 bases and V by 5 bases; bases with no gene match: 8. Germline V gene data show CDR1 as SGHAT and CDR2 as FQNNGV. The CDR3 covers 15 residues. The CDR3 region is CASSIGTSLSNEQFF. DNA for the CDR3: TGTGCCAGCAGCATCGGGACTAGCCTGAGCAATGAGCAGTTCTTC.

This clonotype was found many times. The gene calls are TRBV20-1 and TRBJ1-4; TRBD1 matches 8 bases. The V gene's germline CDR1 is DFQATT and CDR2 SNEGSKA (reference sequence). The CDR3 totals 14 residues. CDR3 sequence: CRRAGDRTNEKLFF. In DNA form, the CDR3 reads TGCAGGAGGGCAGGGGACAGGACAAATGAAAAACTGTTTTTT.

At least ten counts were recorded for this clonotype. V and J are TRBV6-1 and TRBJ1-1; D is ambiguous. There are 14 residues in the CDR3. The ends were cut back, 1 base at V and 0 bases at J, with 6 bases in the middle. Germline CDR1 is MNHNS and CDR2 is SASEGT. The DNA for the CDR3 is TGTGCCAGCAGTGAAGGGATACTGAACACTGAAGCTTTCTTT. Its protein product is CASSEGILNTEAFF.

V usage is TRBV12-3 or TRBV12-4 and J usage is TRBJ2-2; 15 nucleotides agree with TRBD2. The CDR3 contains 18 residues. V shed 6 bases, J shed 3 bases, and the junction held 8 bases outside the gene matches. For the CDR3, the DNA is TGTGCCAGCAGCCATGGACTAGCGGGAGGGGCAGACACCGGGGAGCTGTTTTTT. Amino acids: CASSHGLAGGADTGELFF.

This clonotype was seen many times. V and J are TRBV7-2 and TRBJ2-3, with D perhaps matching TRBD2 (5 bases). Trimming left V 5 bases short and J 2 bases short, with 11 bases between. Germline V CDR1 and CDR2: SGHTA, FQGNSA. The CDR3 covers 14 residues. The CDR3 DNA is TGTGCCAGCAGCGGTAGCGTATACACAGATACGCAGTATTTT. It is translated as CASSGSVYTDTQYF.

This clonotype occurred once. Here the CDR3 omits its conserved ending phenylalanine or tryptophan, so a read error is the likely source. The chain links TRBV19 to TRBJ2-7; 7 nucleotides agree with TRBD2. The germline V gene has CDR1 LNHDA and CDR2 SQIVND (reference sequence). This CDR3 has 15 residues. In DNA form, the CDR3 reads TGTACCAGTAGTATCACGGGAGGTATCTCCTACGAGCAGTACCTC. Amino acids: CTSSITGGISYEQYL.

Ten or more counts support this clonotype. The chain employs TRBV2 and TRBJ2-1, with TRBD2 matching over 8 bases. Germline lookup yields CDR1 SNHLY and CDR2 FYNNEI. With 4 bases clipped from V and 6 bases from J, the junction kept 2 bases outside the gene matches. This CDR3 contains 13 residues. In DNA, the CDR3 is TGTGCCAGCAGTGTCGGGGGGGTCAATGAGCAGTTCTTC. It is translated as CASSVGGVNEQFF.

This clonotype was seen a handful of times. The chain links TRBV19 to TRBJ1-5; 11 nucleotides match TRBD1. Germline values: CDR1 LNHDA, CDR2 SQIVND (reference sequence). Trimming at V came to 5 bases and at J to 2 bases, leaving 8 bases not matched to a gene. The CDR3 is made up of 17 amino acids. The CDR3 DNA reads TGTGCCAGTAGTTCGGACAGGGGGCTACCGGGCAATCAGCCCCAGCATTTT. Amino acids: CASSSDRGLPGNQPQHF.

This sequence joins TRBV20-1 and TRBJ2-3; D ambiguous. Germline V CDR1 and CDR2: DFQATT, SNEGSKA (reference sequence). The CDR3 contains 16 residues. Trimming took 2 bases from V and 1 from J, leaving 16 bases between them. Here the CDR3 reads CSARFLGPEGTDTQYF. The CDR3 nucleotides are TGCAGTGCTAGATTCCTCGGGCCGGAAGGCACAGATACGCAGTATTTT.

This clonotype was observed a handful of times. The chain has TRBV24-1 and TRBJ2-5; D might be TRBD1 (6 bases). Germline V lookup: CDR1 KGHDR, CDR2 SFDVKD. V was pared by 2 bases and J by 3 bases, with 12 bases between. This CDR3 is 15 amino acids long. The CDR3 sequence: CATSDYRAGEETQYF. The DNA for the CDR3 is TGTGCCACCAGTGATTACAGGGCCGGGGAAGAGACCCAGTACTTC.

Ten or more counts support this clonotype. The chain combines TRBV7-8 with TRBJ1-1, with a weak D call TRBD1 (5 bases). Trimming removed 2 bases from V and 5 bases from J, with 21 bases in between. This CDR3 region has 17 residues. CDR1 and CDR2 (germline): SGHVS, FQNEAQ. The CDR3 sequence is CASSLLHFEGQETEAFF. CDR3 DNA: TGTGCCAGCAGCTTACTTCATTTTGAGGGGCAGGAGACTGAAGCTTTCTTT.